Below, one T cell receptor (beta chain) is given with its context. Its specificity is not known. V lost 6 bases to trimming and J lost 6 bases, with 15 bases between them. There are 14 residues in the CDR3. Germline V gene data show CDR1 as SGHRS and CDR2 as YFSETQ. This record belongs to a study of T-cell memory formation after mild COVID-19. Whole-study findings and limits: Nothing showed for sure that second-wave clones peaking on day 37 were SARS-CoV-2 specific. Chiefly within CM and EM were the contracting CD4+ clones; CD8+ ones were within EMRA.

Using its own MiXCR run on the 5' RACE reads, TCRdb lists one record per CDR3 protein. The sample carries 350,000 to 500,000 distinct CDR3 sequences, about a sixth recorded once. The chain uses TRBV5-1 and TRBJ2-2, with unresolved D. The sequence came from a man aged 18 to 30 who had mild COVID-19 (a few samples of this study predate the infection). Cell type and time point are not known. Input material: PBMCs or a T cell subset sorted from them (not recorded which). CDR3 residues: CASNSQYSSGELFF. The CDR3 DNA reads as TGCGCCAGCAATTCTCAGTACTCATCCGGGGAGCTGTTTTTT.